The source of this TCR beta chain is a study of shared clonotypes between healthy human individuals. Of note for this clone: Its antigen is still unknown.

The data were produced by immunoSEQ multiplex PCR, yet TCRdb's version contains in-frame clones alone and is incomplete. The table includes 400,000 or so clones, 95% to 97% detected once. Study observations and caveats: Naive subsets typically showed greater estimated richness than memory subsets.

Germline V CDR1 and CDR2: SGHRS, YFSETQ. The CDR3 extends over 14 amino acids. J gave up 8 bases and V 4 bases, and 9 bases lay outside the gene matches. This clonotype was obtained from a man in his thirties or forties in good health. The gene calls are TRBV5-1 and TRBJ1-2; 9 bases agree with TRBD1. The sequenced sample consisted of memory CD8+ T cells sorted from blood. Subset in this sample: CD45RO+ cells pooled with CCR7-negative TemRA cells. The CDR3 nucleotides read TGCGCCAGCAGCCCGGACAGGGGTGAAGGGGGCTACACCTTC. Translation: CASSPDRGEGGYTF.